One sample yielded the 3 T cell receptor beta chains listed below, sequenced in a study of molecular identifiers for immune sequencing clone quantification. Via MiXCR, TCRdb re-called the PCR reads, giving one row per CDR3 protein. This table has around 460,000 distinct CDR3 sequences, roughly 24% appearing once. Sequencing was carried out using naive CD8+ T cells from blood, with Jurkat cell RNA spiked in. The sample's subset: FACS-sorted CD8+CD4-CCR7+CD45RA+ naive T cells. The receptors here all came from a human donor in good health. Some libraries in this study had Jurkat cell RNA spiked in.

This chain joins TRBV7-9 and TRBJ2-7; TRBD1 is a possible D gene (6 bases). This CDR3 is built from 15 residues. In germline, CDR1 is SEHNR, CDR2 FQNEAQ (reference sequence). V was clipped by 4 bases and J by 0 bases, with 13 bases between them. The CDR3 region is CASSSTGALSYEQYF. The CDR3 region has the DNA TGTGCCAGCAGCTCGACAGGCGCCCTCTCCTACGAGCAGTACTTC.

This clonotype was counted ten times or more. The chain links TRBV27 to TRBJ1-5; D might be TRBD1 (5 bases). This CDR3 contains 13 residues. Germline V gives CDR1 MNHEY, CDR2 SMNVEV (reference sequence). Trimming removed 2 bases from V and 7 bases from J, with 9 bases in between. The CDR3 is CASSLRGGQPQHF. The CDR3, as DNA: TGTGCCAGCAGTTTACGCGGGGGGCAGCCCCAGCATTTT.

This clonotype has only one observation. This could be a read error, since a much larger clone is one nucleotide away. This chain links TRBV6-1 with TRBJ2-5, with D possibly being TRBD1 (6 bases). CDR1 is MNHNS, CDR2 SASEGT, per germline. The CDR3 consists of 14 residues. The CDR3 here is CASSDTGYEEPQYF. Written as DNA, the CDR3 is TGTGCCAGCAGTGATACAGGGTATGAAGAGCCCCAGTACTTC.